The 8 T cell receptor beta chains below all came from one sample that was sequenced in a study of T cell changes during pregnancy in multiple sclerosis. Assay used: immunoSEQ multiplex PCR; TCRdb lists only in-frame clones, some missing. The sample lists about 70,000 clones; 85% to 95% were seen once. The sequencing here drew on CD4+ T cells from peripheral blood mononuclear cells, taken after pregnancy. The receptors come from a female donor with multiple sclerosis, enrolled in a pregnancy study.

The chain links TRBV28 to TRBJ2-3; TRBD2 matches 10 bases. Germline V CDR1 and CDR2: MDHEN, SYDVKM. The CDR3 runs 16 residues. Trimming at V came to 5 bases and at J to 6 bases, leaving 11 bases not matched to a gene. The CDR3 bases are TGTGCCAGCAGTACCCAGCGGGGGGGACGGGTGGATACGCAGTATTTT. This codes for CASSTQRGGRVDTQYF.

The genes are TRBV7-7 and TRBJ2-7, with TRBD2 matching 14 bases. Germline V gives CDR1 SSHAT, CDR2 FNYEAQ (reference sequence). Trimming at V came to 4 bases and at J to 7 bases, leaving 6 bases not matched to a gene. This CDR3 spans 15 amino acids. The CDR3 sequence is CASSSTGTSGGEQYF. CDR3 DNA sequence: TGTGCCAGCAGCTCCACCGGGACTAGCGGGGGTGAGCAGTACTTC.

There are a few counts of this clone. The chain has TRBV7-2 and TRBJ1-3, with D maybe TRBD1 (6 bases). Trimming removed 2 bases at V and 4 bases at J, with 12 bases between. Per the germline V gene, CDR1 is SGHTA and CDR2 is FQGNSA. The CDR3 consists of 15 residues. This CDR3 reads CASSLFRGAGNTIYF. In DNA form, the CDR3 reads TGTGCCAGCAGCTTATTTCGGGGGGCAGGAAACACCATATATTTT.

This clone has just one count. The chain uses TRBV19 and TRBJ2-3; tentatively, D is TRBD2 (5 bases). There are 21 residues in the CDR3. V was pared by 2 bases and J by 2 bases, with 29 bases between. The V gene's germline CDR1 is LNHDA and CDR2 SQIVND (reference sequence). In DNA form, the CDR3 reads TGTGCCAGTAGTATAAGTTCCCTCGAATTGTGGCGGGCCAATTTCACAGATACGCAGTATTTT. Its translation is CASSISSLELWRANFTDTQYF. The whole variable domain, remainder taken from reference TRBV19 and TRBJ2-3, is DGGITQSPKYLFRKEGQNVTLSCEQNLNHDAMYWYRQDPGQGLRLIYYSQIVNDFQKGDIAEGYSVSREKKESFPLTVTSAQKNPTAFYLCASSISSLELWRANFTDTQYFGPGTRLTVL.

This rearrangement joins TRBV6-1 to TRBJ1-2, with D hard to call. The germline gives CDR1 MNHNS, CDR2 SASEGT. The V and J ends lost 3 bases and 4 bases respectively, with 9 bases between them. This CDR3 spans 13 amino acids. The CDR3 is CASSESRFYGYTF. In DNA, the CDR3 is TGTGCCAGCAGTGAGTCACGGTTCTATGGCTACACCTTC.

V is TRBV15 and J is TRBJ1-6, with TRBD1 matching 8 bases. The CDR3 loop spans 15 amino acids. Germline trimming cut 3 bases from V and 9 bases from J; bases unmatched to any gene: 7. Germline V gene data show CDR1 as LNHNV and CDR2 as YYDKDF (reference sequence). DNA of the CDR3: TGTGCCACCAGCAGGGCGGGACAGGTCGGTTCACCCCTCCACTTT. The encoded protein is CATSRAGQVGSPLHF.

The chain uses TRBV9 and TRBJ2-1; TRBD2 agrees at 9 bases. This CDR3 comprises 17 residues. V trimming: 0 bases; J trimming: 4 bases; junction bases outside the gene matches: 8. Germline lookup yields CDR1 SGDLS and CDR2 YYNGEE. The CDR3 loop reads CASSVEGASGVYNEQFF. In DNA, the CDR3 is TGTGCCAGCAGCGTAGAGGGGGCTAGCGGGGTATACAATGAGCAGTTCTTC. The full variable domain, completed using reference TRBV9 and TRBJ2-1, is DSGVTQTPKHLITATGQRVTLRCSPRSGDLSVYWYQQSLDQGLQFLIQYYNGEERAKGNILERFSAQQFPDLHSELNLSSLELGDSALYFCASSVEGASGVYNEQFFGPGTRLTVL.

The V and J genes are TRBV20-1 and TRBJ2-5; D unresolved. Germline V gene data show CDR1 as DFQATT and CDR2 as SNEGSKA (reference sequence). The CDR3 consists of 11 residues. The chain's CDR3 is CSPSDPETQYF. For the CDR3, the DNA is TGCAGCCCCTCAGATCCGGAGACCCAGTACTTC.